This T cell receptor (beta chain) was sequenced during a study of intratumoral heterogeneity in liver cancer. As for the study more broadly: In the full cohort of over eleven patients, the median age was roughly 65 years and the majority of patients were male. To examine intratumor heterogeneity, the study integrated RNA-seq, DNA sequencing, TCR-seq and SNP array data obtained from multiple regions of hepatocellular carcinoma specimens. A total of 71 multiregional samples from about 15 HCC patients, consisting of roughly 53 tumoral and about 20 adjacent nontumoral regions, were included in the overall cohort. The paper's findings and limits, for the study overall: The authors acknowledged a relatively low patient number and under-sampled tumor-infiltrating lymphocyte representation as limitations.

This clone has just a few counts. The clone's antigen remains unknown. No base qualities exist here, and no much larger clone lies one base off it. All patients had early-stage hepatocellular carcinoma and received no therapy before surgical resection. None of the sampled areas showed macroscopic evidence of necrosis or hemorrhage. Multiple regions from a couple of patients were subjected to TCR sequencing (ImmunoSeq). Frozen tissue samples from resection were taken at least 1 cm away from one another. Samples labelled N were derived from nontumoral liver tissue adjacent to the tumor. The DNeasy blood and tissue kit was used to extract genomic DNA from bulk tissue. TCR beta chain CDR3 regions were sequenced from genomic DNA using the immunoSEQ assay. Primers annealing to V and J segments amplified rearranged VDJ segments. The study's own analysis went as follows. The ImmunoSeq Analyzer software was used to compute clonality and richness metrics. Fisher's exact test, supplemented by a beta-binomial method for added stringency, was applied to identify differentially abundant clones between regions. Drawn from immuneACCESS, this table holds only the in-frame rearrangements with V and J called that TCRdb kept. Clones are partly lost; checked studies trace under half to an unresolved V gene and leave the rest unexplained. V, J and clone size reflect that table, while D and trimming were determined from the DNA. The sample table lists about 20,000 clones, just under 75% of them with a count of one. The ten largest clones add up to about 15% of the sample.

From its cysteine to its phenylalanine, the CDR3 spans 13 amino acids. Solely the CDR3 DNA is kept, with 39 bases framed from the first base. Trimming at the junction amounts to 0 bases on V and 3 bases on J, and the germline ends lie 8 bases apart. As encoded in the germline V gene (reference sequence), CDR1 is GTSNPN while CDR2 is SVGIG. This chain joins TRBV30 to TRBJ1-1; there is no confident call for the D gene. The sequence came from a woman aged 65 to 85 with hepatocellular carcinoma. The starting material was tumor-adjacent normal tissue, obtained before any cancer treatment. The encoded CDR3 is CAWSVGRDTEAFF. Read as DNA, the sequence is TGTGCCTGGAGTGTCGGTAGGGACACTGAAGCTTTCTTT.